The rows below give T cell receptor beta chains drawn from one sample of a study of OX40 agonist ivuxolimab in advanced cancers. Profiling relied on immunoSEQ multiplex PCR, and the TCRdb table lists in-frame clones only, not all of them. The table shows 37,000 or so clones, with around 86% occurring only once. The source was CD4+ or CD8+ T cells sorted from blood, collected in a trial of the OX40 agonist ivuxolimab. These receptors all come from an adult with an advanced solid tumor such as melanoma, head and neck, liver or kidney cancer. Each CDR3 is given with its conserved first and last residue. D genes are given only for firm matches. For some rows the clone size is stated as once, few or many, or as a class when expanded; others skip it.

j_call,v_call,clone_size,d_call,cdr3_nt,cdr3_aa
TRBJ2-7,TRBV19,-,-,TGTGCCAGTAGTATTCCCGGTTACGAGCAGTACTTC,CASSIPGYEQYF
TRBJ1-2,TRBV19,-,TRBD1,TGTGCCAGTAGTATTGGGAACCCCGGGACAGTCTATGGCTACACCTTC,CASSIGNPGTVYGYTF
TRBJ1-5,TRBV27,-,-,TGTGCCAGCAGTAGCCAGGGGCTCCCCAATCAGCCCCAGCATTTT,CASSSQGLPNQPQHF
TRBJ2-5,TRBV5-1,few,TRBD1,TGCGCCAGCAGCTTGGCGGACAGGGAACAAGAGACCCAGTACTTC,CASSLADREQETQYF
TRBJ1-3,TRBV9,few,-,TGTGCCAGCGCCCAGGGAGGGGAGTCTGGAAACACCATATATTTT,CASAQGGESGNTIYF
TRBJ1-6,TRBV27,-,TRBD1,TGTGCCAGCAGAGACAGGGGTTCCTATAATTCACCCCTCCACTTT,CASRDRGSYNSPLHF
TRBJ1-2,TRBV14,-,-,TGTGCCAGCAGCCAAGGCCAGGGTGGGAACTATGGCTACACCTTC,CASSQGQGGNYGYTF
TRBJ2-7,TRBV5-4,few,-,TGTGCCAGCAGCTTGGCAGGAACCTACGAGCAGTACTTC,CASSLAGTYEQYF
TRBJ2-7,TRBV7-3,-,-,TGTGCCAGCAGCTTAACGAAGGATTGGTTAGGGGAGCCCTACGAGCAGTACTTC,CASSLTKDWLGEPYEQYF
TRBJ2-1,TRBV9,-,-,TGTGCCAGCAGCGTAGCCCCCGCGGCGTCCGAAGGTAATGAGCAGTTCTTC,CASSVAPAASEGNEQFF
TRBJ2-7,TRBV18,-,TRBD1,TGTGCCAGCTCACCTCGACAGGGGGCGGCGGACGAGCAGTACTTC,CASSPRQGAADEQYF
TRBJ1-4,TRBV4-3,-,-,TGCGCCAGCAGCCAAGGGACGCTTGCGGGGGTGGGAACTAATGAAAAACTGTTTTTT,CASSQGTLAGVGTNEKLFF
TRBJ1-2,TRBV4-2,-,-,TGTGCCAGCAGCGACCGCGAAGGGGGTAACTATGGCTACACCTTC,CASSDREGGNYGYTF
TRBJ1-1,TRBV6-5,-,-,TGTGCCAGCAGTTACTCCCGTGGCAGGCCCAACACTGAAGCTTTCTTT,CASSYSRGRPNTEAFF
TRBJ1-1,TRBV29-1,-,-,TGCAGCGTTACTGGGGTAGGGACTGAAGCTTTCTTT,CSVTGVGTEAFF
TRBJ1-2,TRBV29-1,-,-,TGCAGCGTCCCCCACGGGAACTATGGCTACACCTTC,CSVPHGNYGYTF
TRBJ1-6,TRBV6-1,-,-,TGTGCCAGCAGTGAAAGCACAGGAGATTCACCCCTCCACTTT,CASSESTGDSPLHF
TRBJ2-6,TRBV7-9,-,TRBD1,TGTGCCAGCAGCCTCCGGGACAGGGGAAATGGTGCTGGGGCCAACGTCCTGACTTTC,CASSLRDRGNGAGANVLTF
TRBJ2-1,TRBV6-5,-,TRBD2,TGTGCCAGCAGTTACCCGACTAGCGGGGGGCCCGGGGAGCAGTTCTTC,CASSYPTSGGPGEQFF
TRBJ2-2,TRBV14,-,-,TGTGCCAGCAGCCAGATGGGGGTCGCCGGGGAGCTGTTTTTT,CASSQMGVAGELFF
TRBJ2-2,TRBV7-3,-,-,TGTGCCAGCAGCCGACGAACCGGGGAGCTGTTTTTT,CASSRRTGELFF
TRBJ1-1,TRBV6-6,-,-,TGTGCCAGCAGTTACGAGGGGAACACTGAAGCTTTCTTT,CASSYEGNTEAFF
TRBJ2-4,TRBV18,-,-,TGTGCCAGCTCACCACGGCAGGGTCGATCTGAGAAAAACATTCAGTACTTC,CASSPRQGRSEKNIQYF
TRBJ2-4,TRBV5-1,-,-,TGCGCCAGCAGCTTGGAGGCCCCCAAGAACATTCAGTACTTC,CASSLEAPKNIQYF
TRBJ1-2,TRBV14,-,TRBD1,TGTGCCAGCAGCCGGGACAGGGTATATGGCTACACCTTC,CASSRDRVYGYTF
TRBJ1-4,TRBV18,-,-,TGTGCCAGCTCACCAGAATTGGGTTCCGAAAAACTGTTTTTT,CASSPELGSEKLFF
TRBJ2-2,TRBV28,-,-,TGTGCCAGCAGTCAGGGGCCAGGGTTCACCGGGGAGCTGTTTTTT,CASSQGPGFTGELFF
TRBJ1-4,TRBV11-2,-,-,TGTGCCAGCAGCTCCCCGGGGGCTGGAGAAAAACTGTTTTTT,CASSSPGAGEKLFF
TRBJ2-1,TRBV11-2,-,TRBD2,TGTGCCAGCAGCTTAGGCGTCCTAGCGGGATCCTACAATGAGCAGTTCTTC,CASSLGVLAGSYNEQFF
TRBJ1-2,TRBV5-6,-,-,TGTGCCAGCAGCCTGGCGTCCGGGAACTATGGCTACACCTTC,CASSLASGNYGYTF
TRBJ1-2,TRBV4-1,medium-sized,-,TGCGCCAGCAGCCAAGATCCGGCTAACTATGGCTACACCTTC,CASSQDPANYGYTF
TRBJ2-3,TRBV6-6,-,TRBD2,TGTGCCAGCAGACCAACCGGGGGGGTTGGCACAGATACGCAGTATTTT,CASRPTGGVGTDTQYF
TRBJ1-5,TRBV18,few,TRBD1,TGTGCCAGCTCCCCCGGACAGGGATCCAATCAGCCCCAGCATTTT,CASSPGQGSNQPQHF
TRBJ2-7,TRBV30,once,-,TGTGCCTGTATAACGGGACAATACTTAGGCGAGCAGTACTTC,CACITGQYLGEQYF
TRBJ1-4,TRBV4-1,few,TRBD1,TGCGCCAGCAGCTCACCCACTGGGGGACAGGGAAAAGAAAAACTGTTTTTT,CASSSPTGGQGKEKLFF
TRBJ1-2,TRBV6-5,-,-,TGTGCCAGCAGTTACTTACCAGACGAGAACTATGGCTACACCTTC,CASSYLPDENYGYTF
TRBJ2-2,TRBV2,-,-,TGTGCCAGCAGAGGAAGCGGGGAGCTGTTTTTT,CASRGSGELFF
TRBJ1-2,TRBV19,-,-,TGTGCCAGTAGTATAGGGGGAACAGGGTTGTTGAACTATGGCTACACCTTC,CASSIGGTGLLNYGYTF
TRBJ1-5,TRBV19,-,-,TGTGCCAGTAGTATTGAGCCACTGGGCTATAGCAATCAGCCCCAGCATTTT,CASSIEPLGYSNQPQHF
TRBJ1-4,TRBV4-1,-,-,TGCGCCAGCAGCCAAGACACGGGGGCAGGGGATGAAAAACTGTTTTTT,CASSQDTGAGDEKLFF
TRBJ2-1,TRBV5-6,-,-,TGTGCCAGCAGCCTACAGGGACGTGAGCAGTTCTTC,CASSLQGREQFF
TRBJ1-4,TRBV9,-,TRBD1,TGTGCCAGCAGTCCCGGGACAGGGCTCGAAAAACTGTTTTTT,CASSPGTGLEKLFF
TRBJ1-1,TRBV7-8,-,-,TGTGCCAGCAGCTTAGGCCCCACAGGGTTCACTGAAGCTTTCTTT,CASSLGPTGFTEAFF
TRBJ1-3,TRBV5-6,-,-,TGTGCCAGCAGCTTGTGGGGCAGACTTCTCTCTGGAAACACCATATATTTT,CASSLWGRLLSGNTIYF
TRBJ2-5,TRBV5-1,-,-,TGCGCCAGCAGCCGAGGGACCATTTTTCAAGAGACCCAGTACTTC,CASSRGTIFQETQYF
TRBJ2-3,TRBV29-1,-,-,TGCAGCGCCCCCGACAGGGGGCTAGCGGGGGTCACAGATACGCAGTATTTT,CSAPDRGLAGVTDTQYF